This T cell receptor beta chain was profiled in a study of blood T cell repertoires in COVID-19. The overall study: Sample material is recorded as cDNA or gDNA derived from T cells, B-cell-depleted T cells, or PBMCs.

Clones were sequenced by immunoSEQ multiplex PCR, and TCRdb holds only the in-frame ones, with some missing. The sample lists roughly 260,000 clones, approximately 80% occurring once. The V gene's germline CDR1 is SGHTA and CDR2 FQGNSA. The CDR3 extends over 15 amino acids. Trimming at V came to 2 bases and at J to 4 bases, leaving 7 bases not matched to a gene. This sequence originates from a woman in her seventies with acute or convalescent COVID-19. The J gene is TRBJ1-2, the V gene TRBV7-2, with TRBD1 matching over 7 bases. The sample consisted of peripheral blood. The CDR3 is CASSLTQGGSYGYTF. CDR3 sequence (DNA): TGTGCCAGCAGCTTAACTCAGGGGGGAAGCTATGGCTACACCTTC.